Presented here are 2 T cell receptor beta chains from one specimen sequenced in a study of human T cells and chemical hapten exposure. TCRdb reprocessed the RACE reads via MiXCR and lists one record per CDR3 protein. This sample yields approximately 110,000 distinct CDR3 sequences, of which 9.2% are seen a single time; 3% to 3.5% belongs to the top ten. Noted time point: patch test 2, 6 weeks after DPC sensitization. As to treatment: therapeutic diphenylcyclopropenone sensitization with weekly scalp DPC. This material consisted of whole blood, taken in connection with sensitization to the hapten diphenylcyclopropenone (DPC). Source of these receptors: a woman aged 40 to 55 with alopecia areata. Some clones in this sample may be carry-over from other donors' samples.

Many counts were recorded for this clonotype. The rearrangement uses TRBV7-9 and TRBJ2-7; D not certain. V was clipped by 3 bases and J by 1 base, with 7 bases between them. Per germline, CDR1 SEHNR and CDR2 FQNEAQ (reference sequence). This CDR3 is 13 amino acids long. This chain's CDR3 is CASSLNPSYEQYF. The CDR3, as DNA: TGTGCCAGCAGCTTGAACCCGTCCTACGAGCAGTACTTC.

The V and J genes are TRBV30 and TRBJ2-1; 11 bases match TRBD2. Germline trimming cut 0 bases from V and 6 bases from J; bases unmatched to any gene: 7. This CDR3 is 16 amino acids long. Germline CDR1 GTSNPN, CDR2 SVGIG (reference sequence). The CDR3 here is CAWSVLRLAGFNEQFF. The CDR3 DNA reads TGTGCCTGGAGTGTACTGCGACTAGCGGGATTCAATGAGCAGTTCTTC.